What follows are 18 T cell receptor beta chains derived from one specimen sequenced in a study of blood T cell repertoires in COVID-19. Sequenced by immunoSEQ multiplex PCR; TCRdb stores in-frame clones only, minus some. The sample lists some 98,000 clones; about 80% were seen once. Sequencing was carried out using peripheral blood. The source of these receptors is a man in his 70s with acute or convalescent COVID-19.

V usage is TRBV28 and J usage is TRBJ2-2; no reliable D call. Germline CDR1 reads MDHEN; CDR2 reads SYDVKM. The CDR3 has 15 residues. V was trimmed by 2 bases and J by 0 bases, leaving 7 bases between them. The CDR3 loop is CASSLVQPNTGELFF. CDR3 nucleotides: TGTGCCAGCAGTTTAGTACAGCCGAACACCGGGGAGCTGTTTTTT.

The chain joins TRBV20-1 to TRBJ1-6; D is undetermined. CDR1 DFQATT and CDR2 SNEGSKA come from the germline V gene (reference sequence). There are 11 residues in the CDR3. With 6 bases removed from V and 6 bases from J, the gap between germline ends came to 6 bases. This CDR3 reads CSATSNSPLHF. CDR3 nucleotide sequence: TGCAGTGCGACAAGTAATTCACCCCTCCACTTT.

The V and J genes are TRBV6-6 and TRBJ2-7; possibly TRBD1 for D (6 bases). The V end was cut by 8 bases, the J end by 3 bases, with 17 bases between. This CDR3 spans 14 amino acids. The V gene's germline CDR1 is MNHNY and CDR2 SVGAGI (reference sequence). CDR3 sequence reads: CASGSQGRIYEQYF. CDR3 DNA: TGTGCCAGCGGCTCCCAGGGGCGAATCTACGAGCAGTACTTC.

The chain carries TRBV19 and TRBJ2-5; TRBD1 aligns across 10 bases. The CDR3 is 16 residues long. V lost 1 base, J lost 3 bases, and 5 bases stayed unmatched. Germline assignment: CDR1 LNHDA and CDR2 SQIVND (reference sequence). In DNA, the CDR3 is TGTGCCAGTAGTATAGGCCCCGGGACAGGGGAAGAGACCCAGTACTTC. This translates into CASSIGPGTGEETQYF.

The rearrangement joins TRBV6-5 to TRBJ1-1; D remains ambiguous. CDR1 is MNHEY and CDR2 is SVGAGI in the germline V gene. Deletions cut 6 bases from V and 7 bases from J, with 12 bases between. This CDR3 has 12 amino acids. The CDR3 here is CASSPFGVEAFF. CDR3 nucleotide sequence: TGTGCCAGCAGCCCCTTCGGGGTTGAAGCTTTCTTT.

The V call is TRBV10-3, the J call TRBJ1-5; D call uncertain. The CDR3 spans 15 residues. Germline-derived CDR1 and CDR2 are ENHRY and SYGVKD. Deletions cut 0 bases from V and 6 bases from J, with 12 bases between. The CDR3 nucleotides read TGTGCCATCAGTGAGTCGAATCTCGGGGTTCAGCCCCAGCATTTT. This encodes CAISESNLGVQPQHF.

This rearrangement joins TRBV19 to TRBJ1-2, with D possibly TRBD1 on 5 matching bases. The germline gives CDR1 LNHDA, CDR2 SQIVND (reference sequence). The CDR3 runs to 15 residues. Trimming cost V 3 bases and J 8 bases, with 19 bases left between them. The CDR3 sequence is CASSMGLGTTEGYTF. DNA of the CDR3: TGTGCCAGTAGTATGGGACTCGGGACTACGGAAGGCTACACCTTC.

The CDR3 region has the DNA TGTGCCAGCAGCCCTTGGACTAGCGCATCCTACGAGCAGTACTTC. Its translation is CASSPWTSASYEQYF. The chain carries TRBV3-1 (or the pseudogene TRBV3-2) and TRBJ2-7, with 9 bases identical to TRBD2. Germline V gene sequence: CDR1 LGHDT, CDR2 YNNKEL (reference sequence). V lost 4 bases, J lost 1 base, and 5 bases stayed unmatched. The CDR3 is made up of 15 amino acids.

The CDR3 loop reads CASSTGGVHNEQFF. The CDR3 region has the DNA TGTGCCAGCAGCACAGGGGGCGTCCACAATGAGCAGTTCTTC. This sequence joins TRBV3-1 (or the pseudogene TRBV3-2) and TRBJ2-1, with 9 bases lining up with TRBD1. CDR3 length: 14 amino acids. Germline CDR1 LGHDT, CDR2 YNNKEL (reference sequence). V was pared by 5 bases and J by 5 bases, with 4 bases of the junction left unmatched.

In regard to this clone: The same CDR3 arises from other DNA sequences in this sample as well. The chain carries TRBV7-9 and TRBJ2-7; 10 bases map to TRBD1. Unmatched junction bases numbered 3, after V lost 3 bases and J lost 7 bases. CDR3 length equals 13 residues. Germline V gives CDR1 SEHNR, CDR2 FQNEAQ (reference sequence). CDR3 residues: CASSLGQGLEQYF. Written as DNA, the CDR3 is TGTGCCAGCAGCTTGGGACAGGGGCTAGAGCAGTACTTC.

The CDR3 DNA follows: TGTGCCAGCAGCTCTGGGACAGGGTTTCGTGAGCAGTACTTC. Its translation is CASSSGTGFREQYF. The chain couples TRBV5-6 to TRBJ2-7; 9 bases match TRBD1. V was pared by 3 bases and J by 7 bases, with 8 bases of the junction left unmatched. Germline values: CDR1 SGHDT, CDR2 YYEEEE. This CDR3 contains 14 residues.

This clone was recorded only once. The chain joins TRBV6-5 to TRBJ2-3; maybe TRBD2 (5 bases). The CDR3 covers 15 residues. V dropped 7 bases and J dropped 2 bases, with 16 bases sitting between them. The germline CDR1 and CDR2 sequences are MNHEY and SVGAGI. CDR3 in DNA: TGTGCCAGCACCCGAGGCGGGTCGTCCACAGATACGCAGTATTTT. Its translation is CASTRGGSSTDTQYF.

This chain links TRBV7-8 with TRBJ1-1, with 9 bases aligning to TRBD1. In germline, CDR1 is SGHVS, CDR2 FQNEAQ. The CDR3 is 15 residues long. V was clipped by 5 bases and J by 7 bases; unmatched bases: 11. This CDR3 is CASSPTTGGFGEAFF. The CDR3 DNA reads as TGTGCCAGCAGCCCTACTACAGGGGGCTTCGGTGAAGCTTTCTTT.

The rearrangement links TRBV24-1 to TRBJ1-5, with 10 bases lining up with TRBD1. After removal of 4 bases from V and 3 bases from J, the junction contained 5 bases not matched to a gene. This CDR3 has 16 residues. Germline CDR1 KGHDR, CDR2 SFDVKD. CDR3 amino acids: CATSETGQGINQPQHF. Written as DNA, the CDR3 is TGTGCCACCAGTGAGACGGGACAGGGGATCAATCAGCCCCAGCATTTT.

This rearrangement joins TRBV19 to TRBJ1-2; the D is unclear. This CDR3 comprises 16 residues. Germline lookup yields CDR1 LNHDA and CDR2 SQIVND (reference sequence). Trimming cost V 6 bases and J 1 base, with 18 bases left between them. CDR3 coding DNA: TGTGCCAGTAGGAGACAATCTGGAGGCTTTAACTATGGCTACACCTTC. Amino acids: CASRRQSGGFNYGYTF.

The chain carries TRBV6-5 and TRBJ1-2; TRBD1 matches 8 bases. The length of the CDR3 is 14 residues. J lost 4 bases, V lost 5 bases, and 6 bases had no gene match. The germline V gene encodes CDR1 MNHEY and CDR2 SVGAGI. The CDR3 nucleotides are TGTGCCAGCAGTCCAGGGGGCTCGACCTATGGCTACACCTTC. This translates into CASSPGGSTYGYTF.

The chain carries TRBV2 and TRBJ2-3; 7 nucleotides align to TRBD1. Germline lookup yields CDR1 SNHLY and CDR2 FYNNEI. This CDR3 contains 13 residues. V lost 7 bases, J lost 2 bases, and 3 bases stayed unmatched. The CDR3, as DNA: TGTGCCAGCAAGGGACAGTCCACAGATACGCAGTATTTT. Residues: CASKGQSTDTQYF. The full variable domain, its missing parts supplied by reference TRBV2 and TRBJ2-3, is EPEVTQTPSHQVTQMGQEVILRCVPISNHLYFYWYRQILGQKVEFLVSFYNNEISEKSEIFDDQFSVERPDGSNFTLKIRSTKLEDSAMYFCASKGQSTDTQYFGPGTRLTVL.

This chain uses TRBV11-2 with TRBJ1-2; weak D call: TRBD1 (6 bases). The CDR3 runs 16 residues. CDR1 is SGHAT and CDR2 is FQNNGV in the germline V gene. V dropped 0 bases and J dropped 7 bases, with 18 bases sitting between them. CDR3 amino acids: CASSLDLYGGPFGYTF. The CDR3 nucleotides are TGTGCCAGCAGCTTAGATCTATACGGGGGGCCCTTTGGCTACACCTTC.